The rows below give T cell receptor beta chains drawn from one sample of a study of shared clonotypes between healthy human individuals. This table comes from immunoSEQ multiplex PCR, and its TCRdb copy is limited to in-frame clones, with some not included. Of 2 million to 2.5 million clones listed, approximately 94% are singletons. Sequenced: naive CD4+ T cells sorted from blood. Receptors were obtained from a young man in good health. CDR3s include the opening cysteine and the closing phenylalanine or tryptophan. The D gene is left open where the match is weak.

TRBJ2-1,NA,TRBV19,CASRVTGAPISYNEQFF,TGTGCCAGTAGAGTAACGGGAGCGCCCATATCCTACAATGAGCAGTTCTTC
TRBJ1-1,NA,TRBV28,CASSYPGKGLAEAFF,TGTGCCAGCAGTTACCCCGGAAAGGGTTTAGCTGAAGCTTTCTTT
TRBJ2-1,TRBD2,TRBV7-3,CASSLSGLAGGNEQFF,TGTGCCAGCAGCTTATCAGGACTAGCGGGGGGCAATGAGCAGTTCTTC
TRBJ2-1,NA,TRBV6-6,CASKKGSSYNEQFF,TGTGCCAGCAAAAAAGGTAGCTCCTACAATGAGCAGTTCTTC
TRBJ2-7,TRBD1,TRBV5-4,CASKGQGNEQYF,TGTGCCAGCAAGGGACAGGGCAACGAGCAGTACTTC
TRBJ2-1,TRBD1,TRBV11-3,CASSIGAGQGRGEQFF,TGTGCCAGCAGCATAGGCGCCGGACAGGGGAGGGGTGAGCAGTTCTTC
TRBJ2-7,TRBD2,TRBV11-3,CASSFRGGLFRSYEQYF,TGTGCCAGCAGCTTCCGGGGGGGCCTTTTTCGGTCCTACGAGCAGTACTTC
TRBJ2-2,NA,TRBV25-1,CASSEYRTGELFF,TGTGCCAGCAGTGAATATAGAACCGGGGAGCTGTTTTTT
TRBJ2-4,NA,TRBV27,CASSLEGGQSPKNIQYF,TGTGCCAGCAGTTTAGAAGGAGGACAGAGCCCCAAAAACATTCAGTACTTC
TRBJ1-1,NA,TRBV5-6,CASSLAGETEAFF,TGTGCCAGCAGCTTGGCAGGGGAGACTGAAGCTTTCTTT
TRBJ2-3,TRBD2,TRBV18,CASSPGGGWTDTQYF,TGTGCCAGCTCACCGGGCGGGGGATGGACAGATACGCAGTATTTT
TRBJ2-3,TRBD2,TRBV4-1,CASSQGLAGVTDTQYF,TGCGCCAGCAGCCAGGGACTAGCGGGAGTTACGGATACGCAGTATTTT
TRBJ1-5,NA,TRBV7-2,CASSLEGGQPQHF,TGTGCCAGCAGCTTGGAGGGAGGGCAGCCCCAGCATTTT
TRBJ1-1,NA,TRBV7-9,CASSVDTTNTEAFF,TGTGCCAGCAGCGTAGACACCACGAACACTGAAGCTTTCTTT
TRBJ2-3,TRBD1,TRBV5-4,CASSVKTGTGMTDTQYF,TGTGCCAGCAGCGTAAAGACCGGGACAGGCATGACAGATACGCAGTATTTT
TRBJ2-7,TRBD1,TRBV6-1,CASSEVLVGTGFF,TGTGCCAGCAGTGAAGTATTGGTGGGGACAGGATTCTTC
TRBJ2-1,TRBD1,TRBV7-9,CASSFAGGNEQFF,TGTGCCAGCAGCTTTGCAGGGGGAAATGAGCAGTTCTTC